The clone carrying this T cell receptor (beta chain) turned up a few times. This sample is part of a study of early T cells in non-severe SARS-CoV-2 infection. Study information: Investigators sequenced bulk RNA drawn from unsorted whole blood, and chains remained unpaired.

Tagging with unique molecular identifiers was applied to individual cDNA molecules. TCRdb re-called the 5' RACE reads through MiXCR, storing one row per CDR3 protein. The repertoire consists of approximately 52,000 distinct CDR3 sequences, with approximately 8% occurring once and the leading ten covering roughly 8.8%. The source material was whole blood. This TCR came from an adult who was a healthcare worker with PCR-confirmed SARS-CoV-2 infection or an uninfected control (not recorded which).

CDR3 nucleotide sequence: TGTGCCAGTAGACCCGCACTAGTGGGTGGGGGCCGCCAGTTCTTC. Its translation: CASRPALVGGGRQFF. The J gene is TRBJ2-1, the V gene TRBV19; D is perhaps TRBD1 (6 bases). This CDR3 spans 15 amino acids. Deletions cut 6 bases from V and 13 bases from J, with 25 bases between. Per germline, CDR1 LNHDA and CDR2 SQIVND (reference sequence).